This T cell receptor (beta chain) was found in a study of CD8 T cells in ankylosing spondylitis. Study findings and constraints: A CD8+ phenotype characterized the disease-linked clones, which were relatively rare in peripheral blood. Characteristic of ankylosing spondylitis blood, it appeared, was a TCR beta motif comprising roughly 8 highly homologous variants. Significant enrichment of disease-linked clones was reported in matched ankylosing spondylitis synovial fluid.

As for this clonotype: The antigen remains unidentified.

Quantitative molecular-barcoded 5'-RACE generated the TCR beta libraries. MiXCR, run by TCRdb on the 5' RACE reads, gives a single entry per CDR3 protein. The sample has just under 550,000 distinct CDR3 sequences; roughly an eighth are singletons. This CDR3 contains 14 residues. Trimming left V 2 bases short and J 3 bases short, with 11 bases between. Germline CDR1 MNHEY, CDR2 SVGAGI. V and J are TRBV6-5 and TRBJ2-7; tentatively, D is TRBD2 (6 bases). Sequencing was carried out using blood, either unsorted or a sorted T cell fraction (not recorded which). The receptor's source is a male donor with ankylosing spondylitis. This CDR3 reads CASSYAGKLYEQYF. CDR3 nucleotides: TGTGCCAGCAGTTACGCGGGAAAGCTCTACGAGCAGTACTTC.